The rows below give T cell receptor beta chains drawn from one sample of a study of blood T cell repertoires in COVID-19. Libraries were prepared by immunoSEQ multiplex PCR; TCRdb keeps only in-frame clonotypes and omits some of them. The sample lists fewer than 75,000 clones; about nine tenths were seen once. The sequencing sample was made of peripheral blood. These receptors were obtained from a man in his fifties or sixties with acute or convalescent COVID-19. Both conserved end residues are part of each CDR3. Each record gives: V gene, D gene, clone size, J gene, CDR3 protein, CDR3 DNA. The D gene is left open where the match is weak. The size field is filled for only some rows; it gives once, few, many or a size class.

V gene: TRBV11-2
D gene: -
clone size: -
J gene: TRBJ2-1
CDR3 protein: CASSSGTPGEQFF
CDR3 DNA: TGTGCCAGCAGCTCCGGGACTCCAGGCGAGCAGTTCTTC

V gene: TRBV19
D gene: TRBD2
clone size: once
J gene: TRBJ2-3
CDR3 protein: CASSLASGDTQYF
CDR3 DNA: TGTGCCAGTAGTCTGGCTAGCGGAGATACGCAGTATTTT

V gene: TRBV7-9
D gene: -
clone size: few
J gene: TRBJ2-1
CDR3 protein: CASREGREQFF
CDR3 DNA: TGTGCCAGCAGAGAGGGGAGGGAGCAGTTCTTC

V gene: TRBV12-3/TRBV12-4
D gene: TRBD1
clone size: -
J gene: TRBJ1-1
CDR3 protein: CASIRDREAFF
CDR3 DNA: TGTGCCAGCATTCGGGACAGGGAGGCTTTCTTT

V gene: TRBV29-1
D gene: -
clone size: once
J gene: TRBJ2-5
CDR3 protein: CASGQETQYF
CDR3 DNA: TGCGCGTCGGGTCAAGAGACCCAGTACTTC

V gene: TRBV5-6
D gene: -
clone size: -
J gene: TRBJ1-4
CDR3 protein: CASCRGTDEKLFF
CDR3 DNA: TGTGCCAGCTGCCGAGGAACTGATGAAAAACTGTTTTTT

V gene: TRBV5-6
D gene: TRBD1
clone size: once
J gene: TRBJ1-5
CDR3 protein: CASSLAIGTGNANQPQHF
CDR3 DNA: TGTGCCAGCAGCTTGGCCATAGGGACAGGAAACGCAAATCAGCCCCAGCATTTT

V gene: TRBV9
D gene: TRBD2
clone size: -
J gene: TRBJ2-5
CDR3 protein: CASSAIPSGPQETQYF
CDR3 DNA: TGTGCCAGCAGCGCGATTCCTAGCGGGCCCCAAGAGACCCAGTACTTC

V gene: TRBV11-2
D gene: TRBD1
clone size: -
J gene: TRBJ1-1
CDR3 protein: CASSPGQGYTEAFF
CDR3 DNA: TGTGCCAGCAGCCCCGGACAGGGGTACACTGAAGCTTTCTTT

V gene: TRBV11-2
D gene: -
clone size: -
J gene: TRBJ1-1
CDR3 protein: CASSSLQGGKAFF
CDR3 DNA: TGTGCCAGCAGCTCTCTCCAGGGAGGGAAAGCTTTCTTT

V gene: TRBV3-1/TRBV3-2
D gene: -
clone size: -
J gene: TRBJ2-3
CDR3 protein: CASSLGRGTDTQYF
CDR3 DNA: TGTGCCAGCAGCCTCGGCAGGGGCACAGATACGCAGTATTTT

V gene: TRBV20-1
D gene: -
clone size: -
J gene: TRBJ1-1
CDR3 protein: CSASRRRAFF
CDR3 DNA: TGCAGTGCTAGCCGGAGGCGAGCTTTCTTT

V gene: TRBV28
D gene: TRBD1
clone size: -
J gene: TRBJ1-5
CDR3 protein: CASKPDRGPQPQHF
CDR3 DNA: TGTGCCAGCAAGCCGGACAGGGGGCCTCAGCCCCAGCATTTT

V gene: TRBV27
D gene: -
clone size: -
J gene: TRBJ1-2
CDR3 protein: CASSPASAQGYTF
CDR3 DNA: TGTGCCAGCAGTCCCGCCTCAGCGCAGGGCTACACCTTC

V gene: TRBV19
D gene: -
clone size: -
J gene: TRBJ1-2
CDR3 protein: CASRPTGRNYGYTF
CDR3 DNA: TGTGCCAGTAGGCCGACAGGCCGTAACTATGGCTACACCTTC

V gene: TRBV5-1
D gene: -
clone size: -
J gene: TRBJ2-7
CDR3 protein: CASSETTGPQGEQYF
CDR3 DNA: TGCGCCAGCAGCGAGACGACGGGCCCCCAGGGGGAGCAGTACTTC

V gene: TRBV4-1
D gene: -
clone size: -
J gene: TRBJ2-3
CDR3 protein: CASSLQGGSTDTQYF
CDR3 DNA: TGCGCCAGCAGCCTACAGGGGGGGAGCACAGATACGCAGTATTTT